This T cell receptor beta chain was obtained from a study of a mutant IDH1 vaccine in newly diagnosed glioma (dated by TCRdb to the early 2020s). With regard to the full study: The approximately 32 treated patients were approximately 62% male and roughly 40% female, with a mean age of approximately 38 years. Six visits were used for peripheral blood collection: V03 (baseline), V05, V07, V10, V12 and V13. Before enrollment, most patients had been given radiochemotherapy with temozolomide as standard therapy, while the rest had received either radiotherapy alone or temozolomide alone. Longitudinal TCRB deep sequencing was performed for 20 to 25 treated patients wherever samples were available for exploratory analyses. Summary of the overall study and its limitations: According to the authors, sample limitations meant that analyses of patient blood samples could not be reproduced. Immune responses induced by the vaccine were seen in about 93% of patients across multiple MHC alleles. No apparent relationship was observed between pseudoprogression and alterations in the top peripheral T cell clonotypes detected by TCRB sequencing. Availability determined which PBMC samples were chosen for TCRB deep sequencing.

Library generation was performed with the immunoSEQ multiplex PCR assay. Following the manufacturer's protocol, the hsTCRB Kit was used to amplify rearranged TCR beta chain sequences. Sequencing of TCRB libraries was carried out on an Illumina MiSeq. In the paper's pipeline: The kit vendor's proprietary platform handled demultiplexing, trimming and gene mapping. TCRdb took over this immuneACCESS table, retaining in-frame rearrangements with V and J assigned. Such tables are incomplete; in checked studies, under half of the missing clones stem from an unresolved V gene, and the remainder is unexplained. D and trimming come from the DNA, and the V and J calls and clone size come from that table. In this sample the table shows around 82,000 clones, over 75% of which occur a single time. The ten largest clones represent 5.3% of the sample. According to the study, the label for this sample's time point signals: baseline, week 1 (first vaccination visit). Taken with the paper, the label for treatment or condition translates to: pre-vaccination baseline after standard-of-care therapy. Donors had newly diagnosed WHO grade 3 or 4 IDH1-mutant astrocytomas with loss of nuclear ATRX. The samples were drawn from NOA16, a multicentre, single-arm, open-label phase I trial in Germany that tested a mutant IDH1 peptide vaccine in humans for the first time. For immunogenicity testing, the blood drawn at visit V03 was used as the baseline sample. Genomic DNA for TCRB sequencing was isolated from EDTA blood with the DNeasy Blood and Tissue Kit.

CDR1 and CDR2 were assigned from the germline V gene as SNHLY and FYNNEI. Including the terminal cysteine and phenylalanine, the CDR3 comprises 15 residues. The CDR3 DNA has 45 bases and is translated from base 1. Compared with germline, V lacks 5 bases and J lacks 4 bases; bases without a gene match: 8. Comments on this clone: There is no known antigen for this receptor. Base quality data are lacking; no much larger clone is found one base away.

The material sequenced was PBMCs, taken from a glioma patient treated with radiotherapy, temozolomide or both. The receptor was derived from a man between 35 and 55 years old with glioma. Some clones in this sample may be carry-over from other donors' samples. The chain uses TRBV2 and TRBJ1-5, with 7 middle bases fitting TRBD1. The bases are TGTGCCAGCAGTCCGCCGGGACAGTCAAATCAGCCCCAGCATTTT. It codes for CASSPPGQSNQPQHF. With the rest looked up from the reference TRBV2 and TRBJ1-5 genes rather than sequenced, the full variable domain is EPEVTQTPSHQVTQMGQEVILRCVPISNHLYFYWYRQILGQKVEFLVSFYNNEISEKSEIFDDQFSVERPDGSNFTLKIRSTKLEDSAMYFCASSPPGQSNQPQHFGDGTRLSIL.